The source of this T cell receptor (beta chain) is a study of human T cells and chemical hapten exposure. Trimming left V 0 bases short and J 0 bases short, with 6 bases between. This CDR3 contains 15 residues. Per germline, CDR1 LGHNA and CDR2 YSLEER. The sample's time point: pre-sensitization, week 0. Treatment in this sample: therapeutic diphenylcyclopropenone sensitization with weekly scalp DPC. Whole blood that had not been fractionated was the source of extracted total RNA. In this sample, this clonotype turned up a few times. Individual cDNA molecules had unique molecular identifiers attached to them by the library. TCRdb redid the calling of the RACE reads with MiXCR, one entry per CDR3 protein. Among over 300,000 distinct CDR3 sequences listed, 5% to 6.5% were seen once.

The sequencing here drew on whole blood, taken in connection with sensitization to the hapten diphenylcyclopropenone (DPC). The rearrangement uses TRBV4-3 and TRBJ1-3; no clear D. The TCR originated in a woman between 50 and 59 years old with alopecia areata. Some clones in this sample may be carry-over from other donors' samples. In DNA, the CDR3 is TGCGCCAGCAGCCAAGACGGACTCTCTGGAAACACCATATATTTT. As protein: CASSQDGLSGNTIYF.